This T cell receptor (beta chain) was identified during a study of regulatory T cells in long-lasting Graves disease (dated by TCRdb to the early 2020s). In the study overall: Patients with newly diagnosed Graves' disease had been on antithyroid drugs for under 3 months. Patients with persistent Graves' disease were compared with patients with newly diagnosed Graves' disease using TCR sequencing and RNA sequencing of peripheral blood. A total of roughly 33 samples underwent TCR sequencing: around 13 from persistent and roughly 20 from newly diagnosed Graves' disease patients. The study was conducted in China and was registered as a clinical trial.

There are a few counts of this clonotype. This clone's antigen is unknown. No much larger clone exists at a distance of one base, and base qualities are not known. What the research found in general, with its limitations: Compared with newly diagnosed patients, persistent Graves' disease patients had lower TCR Shannon entropy and fewer highly expanded clones, which suggests clonal expansion. As a limitation, the authors acknowledged that the small sample size may reduce accuracy. The study examined only peripheral blood because the primary lesion, thyroid tissue, could not be accessed. Sequencing and analysis were limited to the TCR beta chain. Patients with persistent disease shared more public clonotypes (approximately 2,500) than newly diagnosed patients did (966).

Receptors were amplified or captured by multiplex PCR. Data came from an Illumina HiSeq 4000. iRepertoire HTBI primers and Arm-PCR amplification of CDR3 regions were used to construct TCR beta libraries. Before sequencing, the PCR products went through gel purification. On the study's bioinformatics: Across samples, roughly 60 TRBV and roughly 15 TRBJ segments were identified and used for gene usage analysis of CDR3 amino acid clonotypes. COPE and FqMerger were used to merge filtered high-quality paired reads into contigs. Contigs were aligned with BLAST to IMGT TRBV, TRBD and TRBJ reference genes, and CDR3 was defined per IMGT. Any clonotype with a frequency above 0.1% was classified as a highly expanded clone. Repertoire diversity was measured by Shannon entropy, and V-J evenness by the Gini coefficient. Public clonotypes were defined as clonotypes shared by more than one individual. TCRdb handled the public reads itself, with Q25 trimming in fastp and clone calling in MiXCR, and kept productive beta chains. Each entry is one CDR3 protein sequence, shown with its most common DNA and genes. TCRdb, rather than the study authors, made the V and J calls. The sample contains 400,000 to 500,000 distinct CDR3 sequences, roughly 15% of them found a single time. The ten largest clones capture about 25% of the sample.

In light of the paper, this sample's time point label describes: newly diagnosed GD, antithyroid drugs for less than 3 months. For both TCR sequencing and RNA sequencing, RNA was extracted from PBMCs in TRIzol. Graves' disease was diagnosed according to American Thyroid Association guidelines. Recruitment of patients was carried out at an endocrinology department in Xi'an, China. From each patient, around 9 milliliters of peripheral blood was collected into an EDTA anticoagulant tube. Ficoll Paque Plus density gradient separation was used to isolate PBMCs, and no further T cell sorting was performed. An Agilent 2100 Bioanalyzer and agarose gel were used to assess RNA quality, and a NanoDrop 2000 was used to measure RNA concentration. These data are also associated with another study on T cells in Graves' hyperthyroidism and ophthalmopathy. From the second report: Graves' hyperthyroidism was defined as stable when no progression to ophthalmopathy occurred over 18 months of follow-up. Hyperthyroidism patients were aged 18 to 65 years and newly diagnosed, with disease duration of less than 2 months. Exclusion was applied to patients with uncontrolled infections, other autoimmune diseases, pregnancy or lactation. Diagnoses relied on clinical symptoms, serum thyroxine and TRAb, thyroid ultrasound and orbital computed tomography. The first round of RT-PCR for the TCR CDR3 was performed with the HTBI primer set and the Qiagen OneStep RT-PCR kit. Most expanded thyroid clonotypes (frequency above 0.001) were also found in blood, which suggests that blood repertoires may mirror thyroid immune responses. A model built on a 13 V-J signature distinguished ophthalmopathy from stable hyperthyroidism, reaching over 85% sensitivity and about 81% specificity in cross-validation and 80%/75% in testing. During validation, the model predicted progression to ophthalmopathy a median of approximately 6.5 months ahead of onset, with almost 71% sensitivity and about 75% specificity. To identify distinguishing TCR V-J signatures, a discovery cohort of roughly 100 patients was used, comprising 43 with Graves' ophthalmopathy and 55 to 65 with stable Graves' hyperthyroidism. Prospective prediction of ophthalmopathy was tested in an independent validation cohort consisting of fewer than 20 hyperthyroidism patients and more than 15 patients who later progressed to ophthalmopathy. For training and testing, the 80 to 100 patients in the discovery cohort were randomly divided in a 7:3 ratio. The study also compared thyroid tissue and blood T-cell repertoires from a handful of Graves' hyperthyroidism patients. Once sampling was done, hyperthyroidism patients were given methimazole at a starting dose of 30 mg daily, whereas ophthalmopathy patients were given high-dose intravenous methylprednisolone. Libraries were constructed in a second round of multiplex PCR, after which size selection and purification were carried out. The libraries were sequenced on an Illumina HiSeq2000 using paired-end 100 bp reads. SOAPnuke was used to process the raw data, with reads discarded if the reads contained adapters or uncalled bases, had a mean Phred below 15, or lacked an exact constant-primer or identifier match. COPE v1.2.5 was used to merge high-quality paired reads, and clonotypes were defined as unique nucleotide sequences. MiTCR v1.1 was used to align clonotypes to the IMGT TRBV, TRBD and TRBJ reference segments. The analysis included only V-J combinations with a frequency above 0.0001, which together covered about 99% of the repertoires. A TCS score was defined as the ratio of F50 (clonal expansion) to E x V (chaos), with BLOSUM62-based TCRdist applied between CDR3 peptides within each V-J. Welch's t-statistics and random forest reduced 514 V-J features to 13, which were used in a naive Bayes classifier (R e1071). No statistical method was used to fix the sample size in advance, and group allocation was not hidden from the investigators. The paper reports TCR Vbeta CDR3 sequencing of approximately 140 peripheral blood samples: around 45 ophthalmopathy, 75 to 80 hyperthyroidism and around 17 progressor patients.

This clonotype originated in a woman aged 18-30 years with Graves disease. Donor details come from another sample of the same person, matched by shared clones. This sample comprised peripheral blood mononuclear cells (PBMCs), obtained at new diagnosis, from a patient treated with antithyroid drugs.

The CDR3: CASSASATNEKLFF. DNA sequence: TGTGCCAGCAGTGCCTCTGCAACTAATGAAAAACTGTTTTTT. The chain couples TRBV2 to TRBJ1-4; the D gene identity is not certain. Trimming takes 4 bases from V and 0 bases from J, and the germline ends sit 6 bases apart. The CDR3 contains 14 residues, cysteine and phenylalanine counted. CDR3 DNA only is kept here, 42 bases in frame from base 1. The germline V gene supplies CDR1 SNHLY and CDR2 FYNNEI. When the CDR3 is completed using the reference TRBV2 and TRBJ1-4 genes on either side, the full variable domain is EPEVTQTPSHQVTQMGQEVILRCVPISNHLYFYWYRQILGQKVEFLVSFYNNEISEKSEIFDDQFSVERPDGSNFTLKIRSTKLEDSAMYFCASSASATNEKLFFGSGTQLSVL.